The 13 T cell receptor beta chains listed next were all sequenced from one sample in a study of beta chain features in type 1 diabetes. Points from the study as a whole: Across all four CD4+ subsets, people with type 1 diabetes showed modestly shorter TCRB CDR3s.

Antigen specificity for these receptors is unknown. Of the isolated RNA, all was reverse transcribed, and so the sequenced material was expressed TCRB transcripts. Using immunoSEQ multiplex PCR, the repertoire was profiled, and TCRdb retains in-frame clones only, with some absent. The data contain some 350,000 clones, around an eighth of them singletons. Sequencing was carried out using naive CD4+ T cells from blood. Receptors originate from a young woman with type 1 diabetes.

The genes are TRBV9 and TRBJ2-5, with 8 positions matching TRBD1. The germline gives CDR1 SGDLS, CDR2 YYNGEE. The J segment lost 4 bases and the V segment lost 3 bases, leaving 5 bases of the junction unmatched. There are 14 residues in the CDR3. CDR3 loop: CASSARTGTETQYF. Written as DNA, the CDR3 is TGTGCCAGCAGCGCCCGGACAGGGACAGAGACCCAGTACTTC.

The chain joins TRBV18 to TRBJ2-7, with D possibly matching TRBD2 (6 bases). Germline V gene sequence: CDR1 KGHSH, CDR2 LQKENI. The CDR3 extends over 15 amino acids. V was shortened by 0 bases and J by 3 bases, with 12 bases between the two germline ends. CDR3 sequence reads: CASSPPNSGDYEQYF. The CDR3 DNA is TGTGCCAGCTCACCACCCAATTCGGGGGACTACGAGCAGTACTTC.

The sample holds a few counts of this clone. The chain recombines TRBV4-2 with TRBJ2-3; TRBD2 matches 13 bases. Unmatched junction bases numbered 8, after V lost 0 bases and J lost 5 bases. The CDR3 has 18 amino acids. Germline V lookup: CDR1 LGHNA, CDR2 YNFKEQ. CDR3 region: CASSQEVTSGRARDTQYF. The CDR3 DNA is TGTGCCAGCAGCCAAGAAGTAACTAGCGGGAGGGCCAGAGATACGCAGTATTTT.

The V gene is TRBV5-1, the J gene TRBJ2-7, with TRBD2 matching 8 bases. This CDR3 region has 15 residues. From germline, CDR1 is SGHRS and CDR2 YFSETQ. The V gene end was trimmed by 4 bases and the J gene end by 1 base; junction bases not matched to a gene: 7. The CDR3 sequence: CASSHGTSGSYEQYV. CDR3 bases: TGCGCCAGCAGCCACGGAACTAGCGGATCCTACGAGCAGTACGTC.

The chain couples TRBV5-4 to TRBJ2-3; D perhaps matches TRBD2 (5 bases). The length of the CDR3 is 13 residues. The V gene lost 4 bases and the J gene lost 6 bases, with 12 bases spanning the gap. Germline-derived CDR1 and CDR2 are SGHNT and YYREEE (reference sequence). The CDR3: CASSTDWLDTQYF. In DNA, the CDR3 is TGTGCCAGCAGCACGGACTGGTTGGATACGCAGTATTTT. Full variable domain (rest looked up from reference TRBV5-4 and TRBJ2-3): ETGVTQSPTHLIKTRGQQVTLRCSSQSGHNTVSWYQQALGQGPQFIFQYYREEENGRGNFPPRFSGLQFPNYSSELNVNALELDDSALYLCASSTDWLDTQYFGPGTRLTVL.

The rearrangement uses TRBV27 and TRBJ2-2; 11 bases are shared with TRBD2. The CDR3 totals 19 residues. V lost 0 bases, J lost 8 bases, and 14 bases stayed unmatched. CDR1 and CDR2 (germline): MNHEY, SMNVEV (reference sequence). The CDR3 protein is CASSLSGGSGRAIRGELFF. CDR3 nucleotides: TGTGCCAGCAGTTTATCAGGGGGTAGCGGGAGGGCGATAAGAGGGGAGCTGTTTTTT.

The chain carries TRBV2 and TRBJ1-1; maybe TRBD1 (6 bases). The length of the CDR3 is 16 residues. The ends were cut back, 7 bases at V and 7 bases at J, with 25 bases in the middle. CDR1 SNHLY and CDR2 FYNNEI come from the germline V gene. The CDR3 coding sequence is TGTGCCAGCACACTCCTCGGGTACAACAGGGAGGGTGAAGCTTTCTTT. It is translated as CASTLLGYNREGEAFF. The variable domain in full, completed from reference TRBV2 and TRBJ1-1, reads EPEVTQTPSHQVTQMGQEVILRCVPISNHLYFYWYRQILGQKVEFLVSFYNNEISEKSEIFDDQFSVERPDGSNFTLKIRSTKLEDSAMYFCASTLLGYNREGEAFFGQGTRLTVV.

This clone was detected a few times. The chain carries TRBV28 and TRBJ1-1, with 8 bases matching TRBD1. The CDR3 consists of 13 residues. V was clipped by 10 bases and J by 5 bases; unmatched bases: 9. The germline V gene encodes CDR1 MDHEN and CDR2 SYDVKM. The CDR3 spells CATSGGRWTEAFF. The CDR3 nucleotides are TGTGCCACCTCAGGGGGCCGGTGGACTGAAGCTTTCTTT.

The J gene is TRBJ2-7, the V gene TRBV7-9; 9 nucleotides agree with TRBD1. This CDR3 has 16 residues. Germline values: CDR1 SEHNR, CDR2 FQNEAQ (reference sequence). V was clipped by 4 bases and J by 2 bases; unmatched bases: 9. The CDR3, as DNA: TGTGCCAGCAGCTCCCCCCGGACAGGGGAACCCTACGAGCAGTACTTC. Protein: CASSSPRTGEPYEQYF.

V gene TRBV6-6 combines with J gene TRBJ1-1; D ambiguous. The V end was cut by 0 bases, the J end by 1 base, with 6 bases between. The length of the CDR3 is 14 residues. Germline CDR1 and CDR2: MNHNY and SVGAGI (reference sequence). CDR3: CASSYSAGNTEAFF. In DNA, the CDR3 is TGTGCCAGCAGTTACTCGGCAGGGAACACTGAAGCTTTCTTT.

This clone was seen only a few times. V and J are TRBV4-3 and TRBJ2-1; TRBD2 matches at 13 bases. CDR3 size: 19 residues. J gave up 9 bases and V 1 base, and 15 bases lay outside the gene matches. Per germline, CDR1 LGHNA and CDR2 YSLEER. The CDR3 spells CASSQGILAGGPGLGEQFF. CDR3 DNA: TGCGCCAGCAGCCAAGGAATACTAGCGGGAGGGCCCGGCCTCGGTGAGCAGTTCTTC.

This clone was seen only once. This chain connects TRBV5-6 to TRBJ2-5, with D tentatively TRBD2 (6 bases). Germline V CDR1 and CDR2: SGHDT, YYEEEE. The CDR3 spans 17 residues. Trimming removed 0 bases from V and 5 bases from J, with 20 bases in between. The DNA for the CDR3 is TGTGCCAGCAGCTTGGTGCGGGACTCCTTGGCCGGCGAGACCCAGTACTTC. Translating gives CASSLVRDSLAGETQYF.

This clone was counted between two and nine times. This rearrangement joins TRBV30 to TRBJ2-4; 10 bases line up with TRBD1. V was clipped by 3 bases and J by 8 bases; unmatched bases: 7. CDR1 GTSNPN and CDR2 SVGIG come from the germline V gene (reference sequence). The CDR3 has 14 amino acids. CDR3 DNA: TGTGCCTGGAGAGACAGGGGGCATGCGGACATTCAGTACTTC. Amino acid sequence: CAWRDRGHADIQYF.